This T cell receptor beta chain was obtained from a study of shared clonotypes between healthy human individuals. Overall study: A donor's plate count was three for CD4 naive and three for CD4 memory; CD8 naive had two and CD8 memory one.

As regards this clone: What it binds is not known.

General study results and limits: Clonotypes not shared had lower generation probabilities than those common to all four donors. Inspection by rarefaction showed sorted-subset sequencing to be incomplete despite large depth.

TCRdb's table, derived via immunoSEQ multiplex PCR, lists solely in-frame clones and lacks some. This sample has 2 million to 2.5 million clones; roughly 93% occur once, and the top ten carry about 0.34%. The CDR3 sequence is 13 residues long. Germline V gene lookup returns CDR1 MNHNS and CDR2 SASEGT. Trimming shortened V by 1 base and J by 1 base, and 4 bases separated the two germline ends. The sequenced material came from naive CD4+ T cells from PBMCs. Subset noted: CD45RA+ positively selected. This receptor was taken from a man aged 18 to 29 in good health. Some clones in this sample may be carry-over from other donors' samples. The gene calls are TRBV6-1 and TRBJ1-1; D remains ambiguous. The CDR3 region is CASSEERNTEAFF. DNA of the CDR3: TGTGCCAGCAGTGAAGAGAGGAACACTGAAGCTTTCTTT.